These 14 T cell receptor beta chains came from one sample sequenced in a study of blood T cell repertoires in COVID-19. The repertoire was sequenced with immunoSEQ multiplex PCR; TCRdb's copy has only in-frame clones and lacks some. The sample contains about 400,000 clones, 86% of which appear only once. The sequenced material came from peripheral blood. The source is a woman in her fifties or sixties with COVID-19, enrolled during active disease.

This clone has just a few counts. The rearrangement links TRBV24-1 to TRBJ2-7; 8 bases agree with TRBD1. This CDR3 region has 16 residues. CDR1 and CDR2 (germline): KGHDR, SFDVKD. V shed 1 base and J 3 bases; nucleotides not matched to a gene: 7. CDR3 DNA: TGTGCCACCAGTGATTTCAGGACAGGGATAGGCTACGAGCAGTACTTC. Its protein is CATSDFRTGIGYEQYF.

A single count supports this clone. The chain is built from TRBV19 and TRBJ1-4; D is undetermined. Per the germline V gene, CDR1 is LNHDA and CDR2 is SQIVND (reference sequence). This CDR3 has 14 residues. V lost 4 bases and J lost 7, with 13 bases in between. CDR3 residues: CASSRGGVGEKLFF. The CDR3 DNA is TGTGCCAGTAGTAGGGGAGGCGTAGGTGAAAAACTGTTTTTT. Filled out from reference TRBV19 and TRBJ1-4, the complete variable domain reads DGGITQSPKYLFRKEGQNVTLSCEQNLNHDAMYWYRQDPGQGLRLIYYSQIVNDFQKGDIAEGYSVSREKKESFPLTVTSAQKNPTAFYLCASSRGGVGEKLFFGSGTQLSVL.

This clone was seen only a few times. The chain employs TRBV5-5 and TRBJ1-1; 7 bases are a match to TRBD1. The CDR3 totals 16 residues. The V and J ends lost 4 bases and 5 bases, in that order; junction bases with no gene match: 14. Germline V gene sequence: CDR1 SGHKS, CDR2 YYEKEE (reference sequence). The CDR3 sequence is CASSLTSGTVGTEAFF. DNA of the CDR3: TGTGCCAGCAGCCTTACCTCCGGGACAGTAGGTACTGAAGCTTTCTTT.

This clone was observed once. The V and J genes are TRBV30 and TRBJ1-6; D not resolved. CDR1 is GTSNPN, CDR2 SVGIG, per germline (reference sequence). This CDR3 comprises 14 residues. The V end was cut by 0 bases, the J end by 7 bases, with 10 bases between. CDR3 loop: CAWSVLLGNSPLHF. CDR3 DNA sequence: TGTGCCTGGAGTGTACTGTTGGGCAATTCACCCCTCCACTTT.

The chain has TRBV10-1 and TRBJ2-1; TRBD1 agrees at 7 bases. V lost 4 bases and J lost 2; bases outside the gene matches: 8. The CDR3 has 16 amino acids. Looked up from germline, CDR1 is WNHNN and CDR2 is SYGVQD (reference sequence). CDR3 sequence: CASSGGTAWTYNEQFF. In DNA, the CDR3 is TGCGCCAGCAGTGGGGGGACAGCTTGGACCTACAATGAGCAGTTCTTC.

V gene TRBV15 combines with J gene TRBJ2-5; 12 nucleotides agree with TRBD2. CDR1 LNHNV and CDR2 YYDKDF come from the germline V gene (reference sequence). V shed 4 bases and J 2 bases; nucleotides not matched to a gene: 2. The CDR3 is 15 amino acids. CDR3 sequence (DNA): TGTGCCACCAGCACTAGCGGGGGGGGACAAGAGACCCAGTACTTC. The encoded protein is CATSTSGGGQETQYF.

CDR3 loop: CASIRQYNSPLHF. CDR3 sequence (DNA): TGTGCCAGCATCCGACAGTATAATTCACCCCTCCACTTT. The rearrangement links TRBV12-3 or TRBV12-4 to TRBJ1-6, with D possibly being TRBD1 (5 bases). CDR3 length: 13 amino acids. Trimming cost V 7 bases and J 4 bases, with 8 bases left between them.

Only a few counts were recorded for this clone. The gene calls are TRBV6-2 or TRBV6-3 and TRBJ1-6, with D hard to call. The V end was cut by 2 bases, the J end by 4 bases, with 6 bases between. Germline-derived CDR1 and CDR2 are MNHEY and SVGEGT. The CDR3 spans 14 residues. The CDR3 bases are TGTGCCAGCAGTTACGAGTCTTATAATTCACCCCTCCACTTT. The encoded protein is CASSYESYNSPLHF.

J is TRBJ1-2 and V is TRBV7-9; 12 positions agree with TRBD1. The V gene end was trimmed by 4 bases and the J gene end by 5 bases; junction bases not matched to a gene: 5. CDR1 and CDR2 (germline): SEHNR, FQNEAQ (reference sequence). The length of the CDR3 is 15 residues. CDR3 sequence: CASSSGTGGRYGYTF. CDR3 sequence (DNA): TGTGCCAGCAGCTCCGGGACAGGGGGCAGATATGGCTACACCTTC.

The chain employs TRBV2 and TRBJ1-5; D might be TRBD1 (5 bases). The CDR3 runs 15 residues. Trimming took 7 bases from V and 2 from J, leaving 15 bases between them. CDR1 is SNHLY and CDR2 is FYNNEI in the germline V gene. CDR3 bases: TGTGCCAGCAAAAGGCAGGGAGGCCGCAATCAGCCCCAGCATTTT. Protein: CASKRQGGRNQPQHF.

The chain uses TRBV4-2 and TRBJ2-7, with 13 nucleotides matching TRBD2. Germline V gene sequence: CDR1 LGHNA, CDR2 YNFKEQ. Losses at the gene ends were 6 bases for V and 2 bases for J; bases not matched to a gene: 4. This CDR3 contains 15 residues. The CDR3 nucleotides read TGTGCCAGCAGTTATACTAGCGGGGGGGCCTACGAGCAGTACTTC. Translated: CASSYTSGGAYEQYF.

The chain recombines TRBV7-8 with TRBJ1-2, with 8 bases matching TRBD1. The V gene end was trimmed by 4 bases and the J gene end by 3 bases; junction bases not matched to a gene: 4. Looked up from germline, CDR1 is SGHVS and CDR2 is FQNEAQ. The CDR3 spans 14 residues. DNA for the CDR3: TGTGCCAGCAGCTCCGACAGGGGCGACTATGGCTACACCTTC. Translated, it gives CASSSDRGDYGYTF. The variable domain in full, completed from reference TRBV7-8 and TRBJ1-2, reads GAGVSQSPRYKVAKRGQDVALRCDPISGHVSLFWYQQALGQGPEFLTYFQNEAQLDKSGLPSDRFFAERPEGSVSTLKIQRTQQEDSAVYLCASSSDRGDYGYTFGSGTRLTVV.

This rearrangement joins TRBV2 to TRBJ2-1; 11 bases are a match to TRBD2. CDR1 and CDR2 from the germline V gene are SNHLY and FYNNEI. The CDR3 has 15 amino acids. Trimming took 6 bases from V and 2 from J; bases not matched to a gene: 3. CDR3 sequence reads: CASRSTSGTYNEQFF. CDR3 coding DNA: TGTGCCAGCAGATCGACTAGCGGGACCTACAATGAGCAGTTCTTC.

The chain links TRBV18 to TRBJ2-1; 11 bases are shared with TRBD2. V trimming: 1 base; J trimming: 5 bases; junction bases outside the gene matches: 7. The CDR3 length is 17 residues. Germline CDR1 reads KGHSH; CDR2 reads LQKENI. CDR3 amino acids: CASSPQLAGGAHNEQFF. The CDR3 DNA is TGTGCCAGCTCACCACAGCTAGCGGGGGGTGCGCACAATGAGCAGTTCTTC.